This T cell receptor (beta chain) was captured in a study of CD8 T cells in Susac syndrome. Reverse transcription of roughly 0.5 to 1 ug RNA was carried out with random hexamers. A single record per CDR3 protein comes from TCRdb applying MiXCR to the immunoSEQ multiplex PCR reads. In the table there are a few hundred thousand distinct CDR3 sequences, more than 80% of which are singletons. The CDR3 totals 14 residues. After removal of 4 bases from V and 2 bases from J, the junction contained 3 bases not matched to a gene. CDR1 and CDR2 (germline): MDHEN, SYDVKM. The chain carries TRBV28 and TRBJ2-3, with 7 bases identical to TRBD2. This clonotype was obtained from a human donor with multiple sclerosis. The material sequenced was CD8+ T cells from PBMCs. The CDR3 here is CASSYGDYTDTQYF. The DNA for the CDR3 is TGTGCCAGCAGTTACGGGGACTACACAGATACGCAGTATTTT.